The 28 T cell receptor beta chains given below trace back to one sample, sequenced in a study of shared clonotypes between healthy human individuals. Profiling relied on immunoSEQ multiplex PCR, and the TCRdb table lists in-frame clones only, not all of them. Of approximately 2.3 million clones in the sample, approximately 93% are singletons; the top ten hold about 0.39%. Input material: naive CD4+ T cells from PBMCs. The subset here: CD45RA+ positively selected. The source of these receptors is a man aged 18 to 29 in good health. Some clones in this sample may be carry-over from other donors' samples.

CDR3 sequence reads: CASSVGQGARNEQFF. The CDR3 region has the DNA TGTGCCAGCAGCGTAGGACAGGGGGCGAGGAATGAGCAGTTCTTC. The chain carries TRBV9 and TRBJ2-1; 10 bases match TRBD1. V lost 0 bases and J lost 7; bases outside the gene matches: 4. CDR1 SGDLS and CDR2 YYNGEE come from the germline V gene. The CDR3 spans 15 residues.

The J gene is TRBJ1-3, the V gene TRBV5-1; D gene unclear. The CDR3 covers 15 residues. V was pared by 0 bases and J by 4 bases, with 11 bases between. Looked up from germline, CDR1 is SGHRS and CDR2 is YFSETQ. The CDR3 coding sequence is TGCGCCAGCAGCTTGGTAGGCTATGCGGGAAACACCATATATTTT. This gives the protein CASSLVGYAGNTIYF.

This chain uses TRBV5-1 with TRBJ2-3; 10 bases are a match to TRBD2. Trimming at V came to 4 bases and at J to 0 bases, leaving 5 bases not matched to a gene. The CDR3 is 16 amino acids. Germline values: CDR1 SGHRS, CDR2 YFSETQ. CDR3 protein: CASSTTSGASTDTQYF. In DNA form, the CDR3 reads TGCGCCAGCAGCACCACTAGCGGGGCTAGCACAGATACGCAGTATTTT. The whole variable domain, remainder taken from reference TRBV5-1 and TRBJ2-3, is KAGVTQTPRYLIKTRGQQVTLSCSPISGHRSVSWYQQTPGQGLQFLFEYFSETQRNKGNFPGRFSGRQFSNSRSEMNVSTLELGDSALYLCASSTTSGASTDTQYFGPGTRLTVL.

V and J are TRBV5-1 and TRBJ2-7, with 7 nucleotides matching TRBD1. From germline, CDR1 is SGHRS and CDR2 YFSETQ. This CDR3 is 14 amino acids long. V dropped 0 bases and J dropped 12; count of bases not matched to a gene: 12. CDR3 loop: CASSLGIQGGPVYF. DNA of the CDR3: TGCGCCAGCAGCTTGGGCATACAAGGGGGCCCGGTGTACTTC. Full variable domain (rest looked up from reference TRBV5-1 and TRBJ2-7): KAGVTQTPRYLIKTRGQQVTLSCSPISGHRSVSWYQQTPGQGLQFLFEYFSETQRNKGNFPGRFSGRQFSNSRSEMNVSTLELGDSALYLCASSLGIQGGPVYFGPGTRLTVT.

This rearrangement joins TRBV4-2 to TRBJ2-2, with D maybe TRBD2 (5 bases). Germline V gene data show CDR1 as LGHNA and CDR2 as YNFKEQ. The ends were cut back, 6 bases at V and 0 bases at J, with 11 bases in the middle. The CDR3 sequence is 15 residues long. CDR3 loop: CASSPLAPNTGELFF. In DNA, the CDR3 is TGTGCCAGCAGTCCGCTAGCTCCGAACACCGGGGAGCTGTTTTTT.

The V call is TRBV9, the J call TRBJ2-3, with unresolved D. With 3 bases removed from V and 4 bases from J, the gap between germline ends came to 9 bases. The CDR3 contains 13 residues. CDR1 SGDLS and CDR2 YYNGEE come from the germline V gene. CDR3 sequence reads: CASSADWPDTQYF. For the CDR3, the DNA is TGTGCCAGCAGCGCCGACTGGCCAGATACGCAGTATTTT.

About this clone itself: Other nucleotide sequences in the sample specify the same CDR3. The DNA for the CDR3 is TGTGCCAGCAGTTTACCCCCGAGGGAGACCCAGTACTTC. This gives the protein CASSLPPRETQYF. V usage is TRBV28 and J usage is TRBJ2-5; D unresolved. This CDR3 contains 13 residues. From germline, CDR1 is MDHEN and CDR2 SYDVKM. Trimming removed 2 bases from V and 5 bases from J, with 9 bases in between.

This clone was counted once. The CDR3 here is CASSRTSGYTGELFF. In DNA form, the CDR3 reads TGTGCCAGCAGTCGGACTAGCGGATACACCGGGGAGCTGTTTTTT. J is TRBJ2-2 and V is TRBV28, with 10 positions matching TRBD2. The V gene's germline CDR1 is MDHEN and CDR2 SYDVKM. With 5 bases clipped from V and 3 bases from J, the junction kept 3 bases outside the gene matches. This CDR3 contains 15 residues.

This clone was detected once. CDR3 bases: TGCAGCGTTGATGGGTGGGGGACCTACAATGAGCAGTTCTTC. This sequence encodes CSVDGWGTYNEQFF. This chain uses TRBV29-1 with TRBJ2-1; D is possibly TRBD1 or TRBD2 (5 bases each). Germline loops: CDR1 SQVTM, CDR2 ANQGSEA. The germline V and J ends were trimmed by 3 bases and 2 bases, with 11 bases remaining between them. The CDR3 spans 14 residues.

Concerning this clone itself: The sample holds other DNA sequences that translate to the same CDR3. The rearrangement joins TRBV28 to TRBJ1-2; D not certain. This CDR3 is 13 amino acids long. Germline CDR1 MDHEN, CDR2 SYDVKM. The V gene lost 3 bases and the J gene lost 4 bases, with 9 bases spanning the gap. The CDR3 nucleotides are TGTGCCAGCAGTTTTGGACGAGTCTATGGCTACACCTTC. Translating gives CASSFGRVYGYTF.

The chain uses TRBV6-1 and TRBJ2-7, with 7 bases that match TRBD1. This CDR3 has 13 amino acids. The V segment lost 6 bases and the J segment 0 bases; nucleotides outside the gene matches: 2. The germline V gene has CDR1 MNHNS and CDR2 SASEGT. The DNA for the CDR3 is TGTGCCAGCAGAGGGACAGACTCCTACGAGCAGTACTTC. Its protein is CASRGTDSYEQYF.

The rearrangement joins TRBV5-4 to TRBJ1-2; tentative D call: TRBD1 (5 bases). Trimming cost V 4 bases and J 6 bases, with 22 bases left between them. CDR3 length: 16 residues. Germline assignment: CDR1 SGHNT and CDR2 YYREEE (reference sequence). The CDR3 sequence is CASSPTPDGGDDGYTF. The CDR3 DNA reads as TGTGCCAGCAGCCCTACACCGGACGGTGGGGACGATGGCTACACCTTC.

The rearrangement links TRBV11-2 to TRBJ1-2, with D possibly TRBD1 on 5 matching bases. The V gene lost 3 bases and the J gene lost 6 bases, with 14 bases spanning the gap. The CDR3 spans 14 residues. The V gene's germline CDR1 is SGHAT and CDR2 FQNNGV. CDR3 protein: CASSFSRESNGYTF. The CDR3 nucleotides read TGTGCCAGCAGCTTTTCCAGGGAGTCGAATGGCTACACCTTC. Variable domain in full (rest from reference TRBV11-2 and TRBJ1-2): EAGVAQSPRYKIIEKRQSVAFWCNPISGHATLYWYQQILGQGPKLLIQFQNNGVVDDSQLPKDRFSAERLKGVDSTLKIQPAKLEDSAVYLCASSFSRESNGYTFGSGTRLTVV.

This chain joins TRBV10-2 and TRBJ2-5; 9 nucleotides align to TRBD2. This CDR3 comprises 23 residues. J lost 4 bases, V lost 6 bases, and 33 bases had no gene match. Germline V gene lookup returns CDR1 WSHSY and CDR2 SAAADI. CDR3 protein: CASSEDLFGRGSGSSEERETQYF. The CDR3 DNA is TGCGCCAGCAGCGAGGACTTATTCGGGAGGGGTAGCGGGAGTTCTGAAGAGCGAGAGACCCAGTACTTC.

CDR3 loop: CASSPRGGADQPQHF. In DNA, the CDR3 is TGTGCCAGCAGCCCTAGGGGAGGGGCGGATCAGCCCCAGCATTTT. The chain combines TRBV7-2 with TRBJ1-5; possible D gene TRBD1, 5 bases. The CDR3 is 15 residues long. The V gene lost 5 bases and the J gene lost 5 bases, with 16 bases spanning the gap. From germline, CDR1 is SGHTA and CDR2 FQGNSA.

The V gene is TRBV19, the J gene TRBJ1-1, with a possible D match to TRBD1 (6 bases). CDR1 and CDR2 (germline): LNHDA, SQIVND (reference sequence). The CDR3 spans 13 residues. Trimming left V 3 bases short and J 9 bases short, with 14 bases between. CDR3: CASSMTGENQAFF. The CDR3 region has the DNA TGTGCCAGTAGTATGACAGGAGAGAACCAAGCTTTCTTT.

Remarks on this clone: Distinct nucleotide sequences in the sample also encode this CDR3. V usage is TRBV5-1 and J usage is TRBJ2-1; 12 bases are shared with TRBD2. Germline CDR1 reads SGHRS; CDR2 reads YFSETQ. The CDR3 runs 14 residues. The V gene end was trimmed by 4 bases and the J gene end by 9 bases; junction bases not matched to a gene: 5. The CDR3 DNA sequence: TGCGCCAGCAGCCCCCTAGCGGGAGGGGGTGAGCAGTTCTTC. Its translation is CASSPLAGGGEQFF.

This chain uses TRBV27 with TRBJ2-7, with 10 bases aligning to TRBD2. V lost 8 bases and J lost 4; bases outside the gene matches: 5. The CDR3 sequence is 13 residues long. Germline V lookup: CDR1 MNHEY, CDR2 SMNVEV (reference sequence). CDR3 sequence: CASGSSGSYEQYF. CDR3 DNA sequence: TGTGCCAGCGGATCTAGCGGGAGTTACGAGCAGTACTTC.

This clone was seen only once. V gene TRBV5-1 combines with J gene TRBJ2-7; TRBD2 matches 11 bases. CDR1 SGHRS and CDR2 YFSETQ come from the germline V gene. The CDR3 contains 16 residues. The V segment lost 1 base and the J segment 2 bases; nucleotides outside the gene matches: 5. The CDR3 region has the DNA TGCGCCAGCAGCTTGACGGTAGCGGGAGGGCCCTACGAGCAGTACTTC. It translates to CASSLTVAGGPYEQYF. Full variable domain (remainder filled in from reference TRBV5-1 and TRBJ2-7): KAGVTQTPRYLIKTRGQQVTLSCSPISGHRSVSWYQQTPGQGLQFLFEYFSETQRNKGNFPGRFSGRQFSNSRSEMNVSTLELGDSALYLCASSLTVAGGPYEQYFGPGTRLTVT.

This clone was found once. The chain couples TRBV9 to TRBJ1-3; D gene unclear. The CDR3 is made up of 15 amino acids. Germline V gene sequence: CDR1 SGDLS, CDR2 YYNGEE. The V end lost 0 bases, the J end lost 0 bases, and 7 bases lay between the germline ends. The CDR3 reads CASSVEGTSGNTIYF. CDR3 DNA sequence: TGTGCCAGCAGCGTAGAGGGCACCTCTGGAAACACCATATATTTT.

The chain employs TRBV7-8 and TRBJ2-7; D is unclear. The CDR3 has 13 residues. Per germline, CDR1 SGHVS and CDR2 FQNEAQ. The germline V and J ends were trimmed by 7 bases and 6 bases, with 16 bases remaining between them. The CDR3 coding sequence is TGTGCCAGCACCCCTGGGAAGGCCGCCGAGCAGTACTTC. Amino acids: CASTPGKAAEQYF. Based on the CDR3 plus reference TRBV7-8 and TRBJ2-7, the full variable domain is GAGVSQSPRYKVAKRGQDVALRCDPISGHVSLFWYQQALGQGPEFLTYFQNEAQLDKSGLPSDRFFAERPEGSVSTLKIQRTQQEDSAVYLCASTPGKAAEQYFGPGTRLTVT.

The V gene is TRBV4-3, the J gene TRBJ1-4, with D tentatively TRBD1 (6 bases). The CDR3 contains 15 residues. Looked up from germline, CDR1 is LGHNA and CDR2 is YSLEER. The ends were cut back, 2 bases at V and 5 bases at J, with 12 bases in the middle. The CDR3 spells CASSQPGHPNEKLFF. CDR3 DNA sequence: TGCGCCAGCAGCCAACCGGGACATCCCAATGAAAAACTGTTTTTT.

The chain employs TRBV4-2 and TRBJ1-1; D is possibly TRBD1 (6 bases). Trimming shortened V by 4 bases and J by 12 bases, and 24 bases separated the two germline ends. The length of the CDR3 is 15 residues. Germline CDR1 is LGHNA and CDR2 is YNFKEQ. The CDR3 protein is CASSPPNSGQLEPFF. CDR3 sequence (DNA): TGTGCCAGCAGCCCACCAAATAGCGGACAGCTCGAGCCTTTCTTT.

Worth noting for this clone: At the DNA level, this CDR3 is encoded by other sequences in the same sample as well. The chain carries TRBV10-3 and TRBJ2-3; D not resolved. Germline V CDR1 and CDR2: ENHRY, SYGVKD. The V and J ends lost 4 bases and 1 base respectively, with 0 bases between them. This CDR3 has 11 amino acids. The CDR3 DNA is TGTGCCATCAGTGGCACAGATACGCAGTATTTT. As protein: CAISGTDTQYF.

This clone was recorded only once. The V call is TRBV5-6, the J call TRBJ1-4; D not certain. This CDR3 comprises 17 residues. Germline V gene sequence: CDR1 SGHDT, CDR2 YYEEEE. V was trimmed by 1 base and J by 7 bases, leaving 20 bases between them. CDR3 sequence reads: CASSLYLAAAEGEKLFF. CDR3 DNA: TGTGCCAGCAGCTTGTACCTGGCGGCAGCTGAGGGTGAAAAACTGTTTTTT.

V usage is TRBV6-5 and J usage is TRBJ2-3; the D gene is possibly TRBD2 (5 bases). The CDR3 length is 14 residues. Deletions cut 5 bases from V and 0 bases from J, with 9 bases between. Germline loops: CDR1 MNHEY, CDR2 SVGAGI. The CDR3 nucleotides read TGTGCCAGCAGTCAAGCGGTTAGCACAGATACGCAGTATTTT. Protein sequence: CASSQAVSTDTQYF.

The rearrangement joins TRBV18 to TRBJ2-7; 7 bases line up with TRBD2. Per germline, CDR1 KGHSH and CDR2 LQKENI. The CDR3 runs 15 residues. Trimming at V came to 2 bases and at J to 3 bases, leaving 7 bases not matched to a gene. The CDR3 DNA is TGTGCCAGCTCACCAAATGGGGGGGGATACTACGAGCAGTACTTC. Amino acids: CASSPNGGGYYEQYF.

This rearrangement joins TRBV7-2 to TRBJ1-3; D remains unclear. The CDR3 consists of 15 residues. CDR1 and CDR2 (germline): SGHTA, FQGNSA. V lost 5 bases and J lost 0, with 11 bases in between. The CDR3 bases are TGTGCCAGCAGCGTCCGGGGAAGCTCTGGAAACACCATATATTTT. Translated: CASSVRGSSGNTIYF.